The present T cell receptor beta chain was sequenced within a study of Ad26.COV2.S vaccination and SARS-CoV-2 variants. As for the study in general: By the intramuscular route, Ad26.COV2.S was given once, or twice 56 days apart. The study, taken as a whole, reports: The placebo group had lower spike-specific TCR breadth than the vaccine recipients did. Post-vaccination spike-specific CD8+ and CD4+ T cell responses reportedly had substantial breadth.

Indicated treatment: some 20 received Ad26.COV2.S at low or high dose, single or two shots; 5 received placebo; per-sample allocation not given. Sampling was performed 63 days after the first vaccine or placebo injection. This clone was found once. Its antigen is unknown. The CDR3 totals 17 residues. Germline CDR1 ENHRY, CDR2 SYGVKD. Losses at the gene ends were 10 bases for V and 1 base for J; bases not matched to a gene: 13. The data were produced by immunoSEQ multiplex PCR, yet TCRdb's version contains in-frame clones alone and is incomplete. Seen here are about 400,000 clones, approximately 89% observed once, and the top ten hold around 2%.

V is TRBV10-3 and J is TRBJ2-2; 9 positions match TRBD2. The sequenced sample was peripheral blood, obtained in a trial of Ad26.COV2.S vaccine versus placebo. This clonotype originated in a person aged 18-60 years who received the Ad26.COV2.S COVID-19 vaccine or a placebo. The CDR3 nucleotides read TGTGCCAACCACTTGCCGCCTAGCGGGAAGAACACCGGGGAGCTGTTTTTT. It encodes CANHLPPSGKNTGELFF.